The 29 T cell receptor beta chains in this list originate from one sample, sequenced in a study of technical replicates of blood from a handful of donors. This table comes from immunoSEQ multiplex PCR, and its TCRdb copy is limited to in-frame clones, with some not included. The sample has 80,000 or so clones, around 96% seen once. The sequenced material came from T cells isolated from PBMCs. These receptors all stem from a human donor in good health.

The chain joins TRBV7-9 to TRBJ2-5; 8 nucleotides align to TRBD1. Germline trimming cut 4 bases from V and 5 bases from J; bases unmatched to any gene: 0. Germline V lookup: CDR1 SEHNR, CDR2 FQNEAQ (reference sequence). The CDR3 runs 12 residues. CDR3 protein: CASSWDRETQYF. The CDR3, as DNA: TGTGCCAGCAGCTGGGACAGGGAGACCCAGTACTTC.

This chain connects TRBV11-3 to TRBJ2-3; 10 bases are a match to TRBD2. There are 16 residues in the CDR3. J was trimmed by 1 base and V by 1 base; bases with no gene match: 2. Germline CDR1 SGHNT, CDR2 YENEEA. The CDR3 sequence: CASSLVLAGGTDTQYF. The CDR3 DNA is TGTGCCAGCAGCTTAGTTCTAGCGGGGGGCACAGATACGCAGTATTTT.

The V gene is TRBV6-5, the J gene TRBJ1-1; D might be TRBD1 (6 bases). CDR1 MNHEY and CDR2 SVGAGI come from the germline V gene. V was shortened by 2 bases and J by 2 bases, with 15 bases between the two germline ends. The CDR3 is 16 residues long. CDR3 in DNA: TGTGCCAGCAGTTACCCCCGGGGGGCTGGCAACACTGAAGCTTTCTTT. It is translated as CASSYPRGAGNTEAFF.

The chain links TRBV2 to TRBJ2-2, with TRBD1 as a possible D gene (6 bases). The V end lost 5 bases, the J end lost 1 base, and 14 bases lay between the germline ends. Germline lookup yields CDR1 SNHLY and CDR2 FYNNEI. The CDR3 is 16 amino acids. CDR3 sequence reads: CASSPQGFLNTGELFF. CDR3 in DNA: TGTGCCAGCAGTCCCCAGGGGTTCCTGAACACCGGGGAGCTGTTTTTT.

This CDR3 is CASRRTPGQGGETQYF. CDR3 DNA sequence: TGCGCCAGCAGACGGACCCCGGGACAGGGGGGGGAGACCCAGTACTTC. The chain combines TRBV4-1 with TRBJ2-5, with 11 bases identical to TRBD1. The germline V gene has CDR1 MGHRA and CDR2 YSYEKL. This CDR3 has 16 amino acids. With V trimmed by 6 bases and J by 5 bases, 11 bases remained unmatched.

V usage is TRBV2 and J usage is TRBJ2-7; TRBD2 matches at 9 bases. CDR3 size: 18 residues. Germline trimming cut 2 bases from V and 7 bases from J; bases unmatched to any gene: 18. Per the germline V gene, CDR1 is SNHLY and CDR2 is FYNNEI. The CDR3 reads CASSEKVAWREGIREQYF. CDR3 nucleotides: TGTGCCAGCAGTGAAAAAGTGGCGTGGCGGGAGGGGATAAGGGAGCAGTACTTC.

The V call is TRBV5-1, the J call TRBJ1-1, with 8 positions matching TRBD1. This CDR3 has 15 amino acids. Trimming took 4 bases from V and 3 from J; bases not matched to a gene: 8. In germline, CDR1 is SGHRS, CDR2 YFSETQ. The CDR3 sequence is CASSVQPQGDTEAFF. DNA of the CDR3: TGCGCCAGCAGCGTCCAACCACAGGGGGACACTGAAGCTTTCTTT.

This chain uses TRBV15 with TRBJ2-1, with 7 nucleotides matching TRBD1. The germline V gene has CDR1 LNHNV and CDR2 YYDKDF (reference sequence). This CDR3 contains 15 residues. Unmatched junction bases numbered 13, after V lost 8 bases and J lost 6 bases. CDR3 DNA: TGTGCCACCTCTACCGGGACAGCAATAAGCAATGAGCAGTTCTTC. Translated: CATSTGTAISNEQFF.

The chain joins TRBV5-3 to TRBJ2-2, with TRBD1 as a possible D gene (7 bases). TRBV5-3 is recorded as an ORF, its role being uncertain. The V and J ends lost 4 bases and 3 bases respectively, with 16 bases between them. CDR3 size: 16 residues. The CDR3 region has the DNA TGTGCCAGAAGCACTGTCCAGGGGGGCGACACCGGGGAGCTGTTTTTT. Translated: CARSTVQGGDTGELFF.

J is TRBJ1-3 and V is TRBV4-1; no firm D call. Per germline, CDR1 MGHRA and CDR2 YSYEKL. V lost 11 bases, J lost 1 base, and 12 bases lay in between. There are 13 residues in the CDR3. CDR3 protein: CAAAPLSGNTIYF. In nucleotides, the CDR3 is TGCGCCGCCGCGCCCTTATCTGGAAACACCATATATTTT.

This clone was recorded only once. J is TRBJ2-3 and V is TRBV18; 8 bases line up with TRBD1. This CDR3 is built from 14 residues. J was trimmed by 3 bases and V by 3 bases; bases with no gene match: 2. CDR1 is KGHSH and CDR2 is LQKENI in the germline V gene. This CDR3 is CASSPDRETDTQYF. DNA for the CDR3: TGTGCCAGCTCACCGGACAGGGAGACAGATACGCAGTATTTT.

This rearrangement joins TRBV5-5 to TRBJ1-2; TRBD1 matches at 9 bases. CDR3 length equals 16 residues. The ends lost 2 bases at V and 5 bases at J; junction bases unmatched: 10. Germline values: CDR1 SGHKS, CDR2 YYEKEE (reference sequence). The CDR3 reads CASSFSGTGIKYGYTF. The DNA of the CDR3 is TGTGCCAGCAGCTTTTCCGGGACAGGGATCAAGTATGGCTACACCTTC.

This chain connects TRBV29-1 to TRBJ2-1; TRBD2 matches 7 bases. This CDR3 is 16 amino acids long. After removal of 3 bases from V and 0 bases from J, the junction contained 8 bases not matched to a gene. From germline, CDR1 is SQVTM and CDR2 ANQGSEA. In DNA, the CDR3 is TGCAGCGTTGAGGGGGGGATAGACAGCTCCTACAATGAGCAGTTCTTC. Protein: CSVEGGIDSSYNEQFF.

The chain combines TRBV5-1 with TRBJ1-6; D possibly corresponds to TRBD1 (5 bases). Germline V lookup: CDR1 SGHRS, CDR2 YFSETQ. Trimming stripped 5 bases from V and 9 bases from J, with 12 bases between. The CDR3 runs 13 residues. CDR3 coding DNA: TGCGCCAGCAGACCCAGGGTGAGTTCACCCCTCCACTTT. This gives the protein CASRPRVSSPLHF.

The V and J genes are TRBV11-2 and TRBJ2-3; D is possibly TRBD2 (6 bases). CDR3 size: 16 residues. V was shortened by 0 bases and J by 1 base, with 11 bases between the two germline ends. In germline, CDR1 is SGHAT, CDR2 FQNNGV. The CDR3 bases are TGTGCCAGCAGCTTAGATCTAGCGACCGGCACAGATACGCAGTATTTT. The encoded protein is CASSLDLATGTDTQYF.

The chain carries TRBV15 and TRBJ1-5; no clear D gene. CDR3 length: 12 residues. Trimming took off 5 bases at V and 4 bases at J, with 6 bases between the two ends. Per the germline V gene, CDR1 is LNHNV and CDR2 is YYDKDF (reference sequence). CDR3 sequence (DNA): TGTGCCACCAGCTTACGGAATCAGCCCCAGCATTTT. Its protein product is CATSLRNQPQHF.

This chain joins TRBV10-1 and TRBJ2-2; D is possibly TRBD2 (6 bases). V was pared by 4 bases and J by 3 bases, with 9 bases between. The CDR3 is 14 residues long. Germline V gives CDR1 WNHNN, CDR2 SYGVQD (reference sequence). The CDR3, as DNA: TGCGCCAGCAGTGCCCTAGCGTACACCGGGGAGCTGTTTTTT. Amino acid sequence: CASSALAYTGELFF.

The V gene is TRBV11-2, the J gene TRBJ1-6; D is possibly TRBD1 (6 bases). Per the germline V gene, CDR1 is SGHAT and CDR2 is FQNNGV. The CDR3 spans 13 residues. The germline V and J ends were trimmed by 3 bases and 11 bases, with 11 bases remaining between them. The chain's CDR3 is CASSLGGPAPLHF. DNA for the CDR3: TGTGCCAGCAGCTTGGGGGGGCCGGCACCCCTCCACTTT. The full variable domain, in which reference TRBV11-2 and TRBJ1-6 provide the parts outside the CDR3, is EAGVAQSPRYKIIEKRQSVAFWCNPISGHATLYWYQQILGQGPKLLIQFQNNGVVDDSQLPKDRFSAERLKGVDSTLKIQPAKLEDSAVYLCASSLGGPAPLHFGNGTRLTVT.

The V call is TRBV19, the J call TRBJ2-2, with TRBD1 matching over 10 bases. Germline V gene lookup returns CDR1 LNHDA and CDR2 SQIVND (reference sequence). V lost 1 base, J lost 6 bases, and 2 bases stayed unmatched. The CDR3 is 15 amino acids. This CDR3 reads CASSIGGQGSGELFF. The DNA of the CDR3 is TGTGCCAGTAGTATAGGGGGACAGGGGTCCGGGGAGCTGTTTTTT.

The chain couples TRBV9 to TRBJ2-5; D perhaps matches TRBD1 (6 bases). Per germline, CDR1 SGDLS and CDR2 YYNGEE. The V gene lost 0 bases and the J gene lost 5 bases, with 11 bases spanning the gap. CDR3 length: 14 amino acids. The CDR3 bases are TGTGCCAGCAGCGTAGAGGGGGTCGGGGAGACCCAGTACTTC. Translating it yields CASSVEGVGETQYF.

The chain couples TRBV6-9 to TRBJ2-3; D is undetermined. This CDR3 has 11 residues. V was pared by 4 bases and J by 6 bases, with 5 bases between. Germline lookup yields CDR1 MNHGY and CDR2 SVAAGI. The CDR3 region is CASSFRDTQYF. The CDR3 DNA reads TGTGCCAGCAGTTTTCGTGATACGCAGTATTTT.

The rearrangement joins TRBV30 to TRBJ1-3, with 7 bases lining up with TRBD1. From germline, CDR1 is GTSNPN and CDR2 SVGIG (reference sequence). The CDR3 is 13 residues long. The trim removed 8 bases at V and 3 bases at J, leaving 7 bases unmatched. The CDR3 sequence is CAGSGTDGNTIYF. The CDR3 bases are TGTGCCGGTTCCGGGACAGATGGAAACACCATATATTTT.

The J gene is TRBJ2-2, the V gene TRBV19, with 11 bases fitting TRBD1. The V gene's germline CDR1 is LNHDA and CDR2 SQIVND (reference sequence). V dropped 5 bases and J dropped 4; count of bases not matched to a gene: 15. This CDR3 comprises 19 residues. The CDR3 reads CASSLGQGAWEGSTGELFF. The DNA of the CDR3 is TGTGCCAGTAGTCTTGGACAGGGGGCTTGGGAAGGGAGCACCGGGGAGCTGTTTTTT.

The V and J genes are TRBV7-3 and TRBJ1-6; TRBD1 agrees at 7 bases. The CDR3 is 15 amino acids. The V and J ends lost 5 bases and 7 bases, in that order; junction bases with no gene match: 8. Germline V lookup: CDR1 SGHTA, CDR2 FQGTGA. CDR3 nucleotides: TGTGCCAGCAGCCTAGGGGGCCCGGGGAATTCACCCCTCCACTTT. Protein sequence: CASSLGGPGNSPLHF.

The V call is TRBV7-9, the J call TRBJ1-1; possible D gene TRBD1, 5 bases. V gave up 3 bases and J gave up 1 base, with 21 bases separating them. Germline V gene data show CDR1 as SEHNR and CDR2 as FQNEAQ (reference sequence). The CDR3 totals 18 residues. The CDR3 spells CASSFGIRGRGRNTEAFF. The CDR3 nucleotides are TGTGCCAGCAGCTTTGGGATCCGGGGGAGGGGAAGGAACACTGAAGCTTTCTTT.

J is TRBJ2-5 and V is TRBV28; TRBD2 aligns across 11 bases. The germline V gene encodes CDR1 MDHEN and CDR2 SYDVKM. CDR3 length: 16 amino acids. V shed 4 bases and J 9 bases; nucleotides not matched to a gene: 13. The CDR3 coding sequence is TGTGCCAGCAGTTCCGCGTTAGCGGGAGGGCCGAAGGCCCAGTACTTC. This translates into CASSSALAGGPKAQYF.

This chain connects TRBV4-1 to TRBJ2-5; 7 positions agree with TRBD1. V lost 0 bases and J lost 5; bases outside the gene matches: 9. Germline V gene lookup returns CDR1 MGHRA and CDR2 YSYEKL. This CDR3 is 16 amino acids long. CDR3 in amino acids: CASSQDGRTGSETQYF. CDR3 in DNA: TGCGCCAGCAGCCAAGATGGTAGGACAGGCTCGGAGACCCAGTACTTC.

The rearrangement uses TRBV18 and TRBJ1-1, with TRBD1 identical over 7 bases. In germline, CDR1 is KGHSH, CDR2 LQKENI. With 3 bases clipped from V and 1 base from J, the junction kept 8 bases outside the gene matches. The CDR3 has 16 residues. The CDR3 here is CASSPSFGTENTEAFF. The CDR3 nucleotides are TGTGCCAGCTCACCCTCCTTCGGGACAGAGAACACTGAAGCTTTCTTT.

The CDR3 DNA sequence: TGTGCCAGCAGCTTAGCCGACCCCAGGACTAGCGGGACCCAAGATACGCAGTATTTT. Translation gives CASSLADPRTSGTQDTQYF. The chain recombines TRBV11-3 with TRBJ2-3; 12 nucleotides align to TRBD2. Looked up from germline, CDR1 is SGHNT and CDR2 is YENEEA. The V gene end was trimmed by 1 base and the J gene end by 5 bases; junction bases not matched to a gene: 13. The CDR3 consists of 19 residues.